Shown below are 27 T cell receptor beta chains from a single sample sequenced in a study of blood T cell repertoires in COVID-19. Clones were sequenced by immunoSEQ multiplex PCR, and TCRdb holds only the in-frame ones, with some missing. The table lists some 170,000 clones, more than 90% of them singletons. The sequencing input was peripheral blood. The receptors were sampled from a man aged 60-69 years with active or convalescent COVID-19.

V and J are TRBV6-5 and TRBJ2-7; tentative D call: TRBD1 (5 bases). The CDR3 sequence is 16 residues long. Germline CDR1 and CDR2: MNHEY and SVGAGI. Trimming left V 0 bases short and J 0 bases short, with 12 bases between. CDR3 sequence (DNA): TGTGCCAGCAGTTACTCGCGGCCGGACAACTCCTACGAGCAGTACTTC. Translation: CASSYSRPDNSYEQYF.

The chain recombines TRBV11-2 with TRBJ1-2; 9 positions match TRBD1. The CDR3 extends over 13 amino acids. Trimming at V came to 5 bases and at J to 6 bases, leaving 4 bases not matched to a gene. Looked up from germline, CDR1 is SGHAT and CDR2 is FQNNGV. CDR3 residues: CASSPGTGNGYTF. The DNA of the CDR3 is TGTGCCAGCAGCCCCGGGACAGGGAATGGCTACACCTTC.

The chain employs TRBV6-6 and TRBJ2-7, with 10 positions matching TRBD1. This CDR3 is built from 16 residues. Germline CDR1 MNHNY, CDR2 SVGAGI (reference sequence). V lost 4 bases to trimming and J lost 2 bases; unmatched junction nucleotides: 8. The CDR3 DNA reads TGTGCCAGCAGTTCCAACACCGGGACAGGGGCCTACGAGCAGTACTTC. Its protein product is CASSSNTGTGAYEQYF.

V gene TRBV19 combines with J gene TRBJ2-5, with TRBD2 matching over 11 bases. J gave up 5 bases and V 4 bases, and 12 bases lay outside the gene matches. The CDR3 covers 17 residues. The germline CDR1 and CDR2 sequences are LNHDA and SQIVND (reference sequence). CDR3 in DNA: TGTGCCAGTAGTAATCGGCGGCTAGCGGGAGGTGGGGAGACCCAGTACTTC. Translating it yields CASSNRRLAGGGETQYF.

The rearrangement uses TRBV28 and TRBJ1-1, with 8 bases matching TRBD1. Germline V lookup: CDR1 MDHEN, CDR2 SYDVKM. CDR3 length: 16 residues. Germline trimming cut 6 bases from V and 0 bases from J; bases unmatched to any gene: 9. The CDR3 DNA reads TGTGCCAGCAGCTATACGACGGGACAGGTGAACACTGAAGCTTTCTTT. Its translation is CASSYTTGQVNTEAFF.

The chain joins TRBV11-2 to TRBJ1-5; D ambiguous. Trimming pared 0 bases from V and 6 bases from J, leaving 6 bases between. CDR1 is SGHAT and CDR2 is FQNNGV in the germline V gene. This CDR3 is 13 amino acids long. CDR3 coding DNA: TGTGCCAGCAGCTTAGATGAGGTTCAGCCCCAGCATTTT. Translated: CASSLDEVQPQHF.

The genes are TRBV2 and TRBJ1-3; no clear D. In germline, CDR1 is SNHLY, CDR2 FYNNEI. CDR3 length: 14 amino acids. V lost 6 bases, J lost 0 bases, and 9 bases lay in between. The CDR3 DNA reads TGTGCCAGCAGCGGGTACGGCTCTGGAAACACCATATATTTT. Its protein product is CASSGYGSGNTIYF.

This rearrangement joins TRBV5-6 to TRBJ2-7; 9 nucleotides agree with TRBD1. Germline CDR1 reads SGHDT; CDR2 reads YYEEEE. The CDR3 spans 15 residues. J was trimmed by 1 base and V by 5 bases; bases with no gene match: 7. CDR3 sequence reads: CASRSGQGTSYEQYF. CDR3 DNA sequence: TGTGCCAGCAGATCCGGACAGGGGACTTCCTACGAGCAGTACTTC.

The gene calls are TRBV2 and TRBJ1-2, with TRBD1 matching 7 bases. V was clipped by 6 bases and J by 7 bases; unmatched bases: 14. The CDR3 runs to 15 residues. Germline loops: CDR1 SNHLY, CDR2 FYNNEI. DNA of the CDR3: TGTGCCAGCAGAATGAGGGACAGTAGTTCGGCTGGCTACACCTTC. Translated, it gives CASRMRDSSSAGYTF.

This chain joins TRBV5-4 and TRBJ2-1, with TRBD1 matching 10 bases. CDR3 length: 14 residues. Germline CDR1 reads SGHNT; CDR2 reads YYREEE (reference sequence). V gave up 4 bases and J gave up 9 bases; unmatched junction bases: 7. This CDR3 reads CASSPVDRGSEQFF. The CDR3 nucleotides read TGTGCCAGCAGCCCGGTGGACAGGGGGAGTGAGCAGTTCTTC. Drawing the rest from reference TRBV5-4 and TRBJ2-1, the complete variable domain is ETGVTQSPTHLIKTRGQQVTLRCSSQSGHNTVSWYQQALGQGPQFIFQYYREEENGRGNFPPRFSGLQFPNYSSELNVNALELDDSALYLCASSPVDRGSEQFFGPGTRLTVL.

The CDR3 protein is CASSLEGTGEYGYTF. CDR3 sequence (DNA): TGCGCCAGCAGCTTGGAGGGGACAGGGGAATATGGCTACACCTTC. V is TRBV5-1 and J is TRBJ1-2; 10 bases match TRBD1. The CDR3 extends over 15 amino acids. Unmatched junction bases numbered 4, after V lost 0 bases and J lost 5 bases. Per the germline V gene, CDR1 is SGHRS and CDR2 is YFSETQ.

The J gene is TRBJ1-3, the V gene TRBV7-9; no firm D call. Germline CDR1 is SEHNR and CDR2 is FQNEAQ (reference sequence). The CDR3 runs 14 residues. V shed 3 bases and J shed 0 bases, with 6 bases lying between them. DNA of the CDR3: TGTGCCAGCAGCTTGGCAGTCTCTGGAAACACCATATATTTT. This translates into CASSLAVSGNTIYF.

The chain carries TRBV4-1 and TRBJ2-3, with D possibly matching TRBD2 (6 bases). Per the germline V gene, CDR1 is MGHRA and CDR2 is YSYEKL. The CDR3 is 15 residues long. V was shortened by 0 bases and J by 2 bases, with 9 bases between the two germline ends. The DNA of the CDR3 is TGCGCCAGCAGCCAAGAAGGGACTTACACAGATACGCAGTATTTT. This encodes CASSQEGTYTDTQYF.

The rearrangement uses TRBV19 and TRBJ2-7; D is unclear. The CDR3 runs 13 residues. Germline values: CDR1 LNHDA, CDR2 SQIVND (reference sequence). Deletions cut 4 bases from V and 0 bases from J, with 7 bases between. Here the CDR3 reads CASSTQLSYEQYF. In DNA, the CDR3 is TGTGCCAGTAGTACCCAACTCTCCTACGAGCAGTACTTC.

The chain joins TRBV11-2 to TRBJ2-5, with 8 nucleotides matching TRBD2. The CDR3 runs to 14 residues. V dropped 4 bases and J dropped 5; count of bases not matched to a gene: 6. Per the germline V gene, CDR1 is SGHAT and CDR2 is FQNNGV. The CDR3 region is CASSSPAGEETQYF. The CDR3 region has the DNA TGTGCCAGCAGCTCTCCAGCGGGAGAGGAGACCCAGTACTTC.

The rearrangement uses TRBV7-2 and TRBJ1-2; possible D gene TRBD1, 6 bases. Germline V lookup: CDR1 SGHTA, CDR2 FQGNSA. Trimming pared 5 bases from V and 4 bases from J, leaving 14 bases between. The CDR3 is made up of 14 amino acids. CDR3: CASSPQGRGYGYTF. Written as DNA, the CDR3 is TGTGCCAGCAGCCCCCAGGGGCGCGGCTATGGCTACACCTTC.

The chain joins TRBV6-5 to TRBJ1-1; possible D gene TRBD1, 6 bases. Germline values: CDR1 MNHEY, CDR2 SVGAGI. This CDR3 comprises 13 residues. Trimming removed 7 bases from V and 5 bases from J, with 14 bases in between. CDR3 in DNA: TGTGCCAGCACCCTACAGGGCGGGACTGAAGCTTTCTTT. Translating gives CASTLQGGTEAFF.

The chain is built from TRBV5-1 and TRBJ2-7; TRBD2 is a possible D gene (6 bases). Deletions cut 3 bases from V and 7 bases from J, with 20 bases between. CDR1 is SGHRS, CDR2 YFSETQ, per germline. The CDR3 extends over 15 amino acids. CDR3 DNA sequence: TGCGCCAGCAGCTCCTCCGGGACTCGAAACGGTGAGCAGTACTTC. It translates to CASSSSGTRNGEQYF.

This clone has only one observation. The chain combines TRBV11-2 with TRBJ1-1; 7 nucleotides match TRBD1. The CDR3 is made up of 15 amino acids. Germline-derived CDR1 and CDR2 are SGHAT and FQNNGV. V gave up 0 bases and J gave up 5 bases; unmatched junction bases: 6. Written as DNA, the CDR3 is TGTGCCAGCAGCTTAGATAGGGGGCGATGGACTGAAGCTTTCTTT. Its protein is CASSLDRGRWTEAFF.

V gene TRBV15 combines with J gene TRBJ1-4, with TRBD1 as a possible D gene (6 bases). CDR1 is LNHNV, CDR2 YYDKDF, per germline (reference sequence). The CDR3 runs to 16 residues. The V and J ends lost 0 bases and 7 bases respectively, with 15 bases between them. DNA of the CDR3: TGTGCCACCAGCAGAGATCTCAGGGGCGACGGTGAAAAACTGTTTTTT. This sequence encodes CATSRDLRGDGEKLFF.

V gene TRBV11-2 combines with J gene TRBJ2-3; tentatively, D is TRBD1 (6 bases). CDR3 length: 17 amino acids. Deletions cut 3 bases from V and 2 bases from J, with 18 bases between. Looked up from germline, CDR1 is SGHAT and CDR2 is FQNNGV. The CDR3 spells CASSFSPRDKHTDTQYF. The CDR3 DNA follows: TGTGCCAGCAGCTTCTCCCCCCGGGACAAACACACAGATACGCAGTATTTT.

The CDR3 sequence is CASSEEQGFNQPQHF. The CDR3 DNA sequence: TGTGCCAGCAGCGAGGAACAGGGTTTCAATCAGCCCCAGCATTTT. J is TRBJ1-5 and V is TRBV6-4; possibly TRBD1 for D (6 bases). V was trimmed by 6 bases and J by 3 bases, leaving 15 bases between them. The CDR3 spans 15 residues. Germline V lookup: CDR1 MRHNA, CDR2 SNTAGT.

This sequence joins TRBV3-1 (or the pseudogene TRBV3-2) and TRBJ1-4; TRBD1 might be the D (6 bases). Trimming pared 0 bases from V and 8 bases from J, leaving 13 bases between. The CDR3 runs 15 residues. The V gene's germline CDR1 is LGHDT and CDR2 YNNKEL (reference sequence). CDR3 residues: CASSQENRVTEKLFF. CDR3 bases: TGTGCCAGCAGCCAAGAGAACAGGGTTACGGAAAAACTGTTTTTT.

This clone has only one observation. The genes are TRBV7-9 and TRBJ1-6, with D possibly matching TRBD1 (5 bases). Germline loops: CDR1 SEHNR, CDR2 FQNEAQ (reference sequence). With 3 bases removed from V and 5 bases from J, the gap between germline ends came to 11 bases. The length of the CDR3 is 15 residues. The CDR3 DNA is TGTGCCAGCAGCTTGAGGCAGGGTAATAATTCACCCCTCCACTTT. It yields the protein CASSLRQGNNSPLHF.

In DNA form, the CDR3 reads TGTGCCAGCACCTCACAGGGCTACGAGCAGTACTTC. Its translation: CASTSQGYEQYF. The chain has TRBV11-1 and TRBJ2-7; TRBD1 is a possible D gene (6 bases). CDR1 SGHAT and CDR2 FQDESV come from the germline V gene (reference sequence). Trimming cost V 7 bases and J 3 bases, with 10 bases left between them. The CDR3 runs to 12 residues.

This clone was seen once. The chain links TRBV7-9 to TRBJ2-1; 10 bases are a match to TRBD1. The CDR3 runs to 17 residues. Germline loops: CDR1 SEHNR, CDR2 FQNEAQ (reference sequence). V was clipped by 5 bases and J by 9 bases; unmatched bases: 16. Here the CDR3 reads CASSHPSRTGGLGEQFF. The CDR3 DNA reads as TGTGCCAGCAGCCATCCGTCTCGGACAGGGGGTTTAGGTGAGCAGTTCTTC.

The chain employs TRBV27 and TRBJ2-4; 10 bases are a match to TRBD1. This CDR3 contains 14 residues. CDR1 and CDR2 from the germline V gene are MNHEY and SMNVEV (reference sequence). Trimming cost V 3 bases and J 4 bases; bases outside gene matches: 0. This CDR3 reads CASSLGQGKNIQYF. The DNA for the CDR3 is TGTGCCAGCAGTTTGGGACAGGGGAAAAACATTCAGTACTTC.